The 10 T cell receptor beta chains below all came from one sample that was sequenced in a study of blood T cell repertoires in COVID-19. Repertoires were generated with immunoSEQ multiplex PCR, while TCRdb's copy carries only in-frame clones and drops some. The repertoire holds roughly 180,000 clones, less than 85% seen once, with roughly 8% in the top ten. The sample was peripheral blood. All receptors come from a woman aged 60-70 years with COVID-19, enrolled during active disease.

The V gene is TRBV5-1, the J gene TRBJ2-1; 9 nucleotides match TRBD1. Looked up from germline, CDR1 is SGHRS and CDR2 is YFSETQ. The CDR3 extends over 15 amino acids. V was pared by 3 bases and J by 7 bases, with 8 bases of the junction left unmatched. CDR3 protein: CASSWGTGQGNEQFF. In DNA form, the CDR3 reads TGCGCCAGCAGCTGGGGGACGGGACAGGGAAATGAGCAGTTCTTC.

This clone was picked up a small number of times. The chain combines TRBV28 with TRBJ2-1; 8 nucleotides match TRBD1. The CDR3 runs to 14 residues. Trimming took 7 bases from V and 9 from J; bases not matched to a gene: 11. Germline V CDR1 and CDR2: MDHEN, SYDVKM. The CDR3 DNA is TGTGCCAGCATTATAGGGACAGGTCCCGGTGAGCAGTTCTTC. It translates to CASIIGTGPGEQFF.

Written as DNA, the CDR3 is TGTGCCAGCAGTTGGGACAGGGCTGGGGCCAACGTCCTGACTTTC. It specifies CASSWDRAGANVLTF. The chain employs TRBV28 and TRBJ2-6; 9 bases align to TRBD1. The CDR3 runs to 15 residues. Germline V gene data show CDR1 as MDHEN and CDR2 as SYDVKM. Trimming removed 4 bases from V and 2 bases from J; junction bases left unmatched: 0. The full variable domain, with the rest looked up from reference TRBV28 and TRBJ2-6, is DVKVTQSSRYLVKRTGEKVFLECVQDMDHENMFWYRQDPGLGLRLIYFSYDVKMKEKGDIPEGYSVSREKKERFSLILESASTNQTSMYLCASSWDRAGANVLTFGAGSRLTVL.

This rearrangement joins TRBV2 to TRBJ2-6; perhaps TRBD2 as D (6 bases). V was clipped by 1 base and J by 0 bases, with 16 bases between them. Looked up from germline, CDR1 is SNHLY and CDR2 is FYNNEI. The length of the CDR3 is 19 residues. The CDR3 region has the DNA TGTGCCAGCAGTGAAGGAGACCAGCGGGCCCTCTCTGGGGCCAACGTCCTGACTTTC. Protein: CASSEGDQRALSGANVLTF.

The gene calls are TRBV7-9 and TRBJ2-1; 7 bases map to TRBD2. Germline assignment: CDR1 SEHNR and CDR2 FQNEAQ (reference sequence). Trimming at V came to 2 bases and at J to 7 bases, leaving 8 bases not matched to a gene. The CDR3 loop spans 15 amino acids. The CDR3 coding sequence is TGTGCCAGCAGCTTACTGGCGGGAGAAGGGAATGAGCAGTTCTTC. Its protein is CASSLLAGEGNEQFF. The whole variable domain, remainder taken from reference TRBV7-9 and TRBJ2-1, is DTGVSQNPRHKITKRGQNVTFRCDPISEHNRLYWYRQTLGQGPEFLTYFQNEAQLEKSRLLSDRFSAERPKGSFSTLEIQRTEQGDSAMYLCASSLLAGEGNEQFFGPGTRLTVL.

This chain connects TRBV5-1 to TRBJ2-3, with D possibly being TRBD2 (6 bases). Deletions cut 3 bases from V and 0 bases from J, with 14 bases between. CDR3 length: 16 residues. CDR1 is SGHRS, CDR2 YFSETQ, per germline. In DNA, the CDR3 is TGCGCCAGCAGCTCGGAGGGGAGGTTTAGCACAGATACGCAGTATTTT. It specifies CASSSEGRFSTDTQYF.

This chain uses TRBV5-6 with TRBJ2-5; D is possibly TRBD2 (6 bases). This CDR3 region has 16 residues. V lost 9 bases, J lost 2 bases, and 23 bases lay in between. Germline loops: CDR1 SGHDT, CDR2 YYEEEE. CDR3 DNA sequence: TGTGCCACCTCTGGGTTCGGTACGGGAGTGCAAGAGACCCAGTACTTC. Translating it yields CATSGFGTGVQETQYF.

The genes are TRBV6-1 and TRBJ1-2; tentative D call: TRBD1 (6 bases). The ends were cut back, 1 base at V and 0 bases at J, with 12 bases in the middle. This CDR3 contains 16 residues. Germline V gene lookup returns CDR1 MNHNS and CDR2 SASEGT. The DNA of the CDR3 is TGTGCCAGCAGTGAAGTGTGGGACACAACTAACTATGGCTACACCTTC. This translates into CASSEVWDTTNYGYTF.

This rearrangement joins TRBV29-1 to TRBJ2-3; 8 nucleotides match TRBD2. The V gene end was trimmed by 4 bases and the J gene end by 4 bases; junction bases not matched to a gene: 7. Looked up from germline, CDR1 is SQVTM and CDR2 is ANQGSEA. This CDR3 region has 14 residues. Written as DNA, the CDR3 is TGCAGCGTTGGGTTTAGCGGGAAAGCAGATACGCAGTATTTT. This gives the protein CSVGFSGKADTQYF.

The V gene is TRBV2, the J gene TRBJ1-5; 7 bases agree with TRBD1. J was trimmed by 1 base and V by 5 bases; bases with no gene match: 14. CDR3 size: 18 residues. Germline lookup yields CDR1 SNHLY and CDR2 FYNNEI. Here the CDR3 reads CASSQMNTGVLSNQPQHF. For the CDR3, the DNA is TGTGCCAGCAGTCAGATGAATACAGGGGTTCTGAGCAATCAGCCCCAGCATTTT. The full variable domain, its missing parts supplied by reference TRBV2 and TRBJ1-5, is EPEVTQTPSHQVTQMGQEVILRCVPISNHLYFYWYRQILGQKVEFLVSFYNNEISEKSEIFDDQFSVERPDGSNFTLKIRSTKLEDSAMYFCASSQMNTGVLSNQPQHFGDGTRLSIL.